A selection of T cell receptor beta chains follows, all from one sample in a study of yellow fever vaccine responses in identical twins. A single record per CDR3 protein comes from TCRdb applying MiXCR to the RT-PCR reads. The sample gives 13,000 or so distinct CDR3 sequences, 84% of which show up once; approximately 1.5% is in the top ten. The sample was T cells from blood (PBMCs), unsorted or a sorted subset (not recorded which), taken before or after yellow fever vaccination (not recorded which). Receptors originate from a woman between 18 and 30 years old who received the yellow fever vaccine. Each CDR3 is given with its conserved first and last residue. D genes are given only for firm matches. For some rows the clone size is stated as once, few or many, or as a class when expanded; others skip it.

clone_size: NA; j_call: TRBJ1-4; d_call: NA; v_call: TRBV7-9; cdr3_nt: TGTGCCAGCAGCTTAGTGTCATCTGAAAAACTGTTTTTT; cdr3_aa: CASSLVSSEKLFF
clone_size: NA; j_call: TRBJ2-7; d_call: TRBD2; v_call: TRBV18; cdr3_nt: TGTGCCAGCTCCGACTTTAGCGGGAGCTCCTACGAGCAGTACTTC; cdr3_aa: CASSDFSGSSYEQYF
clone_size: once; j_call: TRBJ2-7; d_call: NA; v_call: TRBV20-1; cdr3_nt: TGCTGTGCTCTAGGGTGGAGCTCCTACGAGCAGTACTTC; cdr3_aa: CCALGWSSYEQYF
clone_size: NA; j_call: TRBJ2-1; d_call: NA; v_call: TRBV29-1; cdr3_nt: TGCAGCGTTGTCGGCGGGACATCAGAGCAGTTCTTC; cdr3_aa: CSVVGGTSEQFF
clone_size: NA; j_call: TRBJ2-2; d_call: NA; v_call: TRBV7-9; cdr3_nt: TGTGCCAGCAGCCCCACACGGAACACCGGGGAGCTGTTTTTT; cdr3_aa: CASSPTRNTGELFF
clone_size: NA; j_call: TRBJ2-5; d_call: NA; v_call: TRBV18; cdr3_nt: TGTGCCAGCTCACCCGTTGCGGGTGCCTTTCAAGAGACCCAGTACTTC; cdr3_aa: CASSPVAGAFQETQYF
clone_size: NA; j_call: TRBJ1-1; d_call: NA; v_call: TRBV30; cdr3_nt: TGTGCCCAGGGAGAATCTGAAGCTTTCTTT; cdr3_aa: CAQGESEAFF
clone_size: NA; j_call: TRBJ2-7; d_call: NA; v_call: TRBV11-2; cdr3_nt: TGTGCCAGCAGCTTCGGGTCGTCAGGCTCCTACGAGCAGTACTTC; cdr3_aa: CASSFGSSGSYEQYF
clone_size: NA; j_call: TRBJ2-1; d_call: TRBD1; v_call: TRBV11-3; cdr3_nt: TGTGCCAGCAGCCCGCGGACAGGGGGCTACAATGAGCAGTTCTTC; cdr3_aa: CASSPRTGGYNEQFF
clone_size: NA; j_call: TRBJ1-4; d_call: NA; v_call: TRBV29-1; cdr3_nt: TGCAGCGCAATGTTGCCCAGAGCCGCAACTAATGAAAAACTGTTTTTT; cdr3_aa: CSAMLPRAATNEKLFF
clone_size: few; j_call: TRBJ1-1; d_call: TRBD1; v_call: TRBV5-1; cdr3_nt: TGCGCCAGCAGCCATGATCTACAGGGGCCGAACACTGAAGCTTTCTTT; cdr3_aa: CASSHDLQGPNTEAFF
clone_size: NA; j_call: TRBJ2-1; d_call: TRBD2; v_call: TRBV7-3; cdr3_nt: TGTGCTAGCGGGGCTAGCGGCTCCTACAATGAGCAGTTCTTC; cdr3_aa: CASGASGSYNEQFF
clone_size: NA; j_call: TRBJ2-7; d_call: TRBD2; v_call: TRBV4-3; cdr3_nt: TGCGCCAGCAGTATGGCAGCGGGAGGGCCCAACGAGCAGTACTTC; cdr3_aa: CASSMAAGGPNEQYF
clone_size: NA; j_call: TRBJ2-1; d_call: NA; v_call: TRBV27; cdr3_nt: TGTGCCGGGGCCCGGAACAATGAGCAGTTCTTC; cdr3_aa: CAGARNNEQFF
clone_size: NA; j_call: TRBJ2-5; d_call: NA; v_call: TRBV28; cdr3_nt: TGTGCCAGCAGTGGGCCCGACTACCAAGAGACCCAGTACTTC; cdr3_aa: CASSGPDYQETQYF
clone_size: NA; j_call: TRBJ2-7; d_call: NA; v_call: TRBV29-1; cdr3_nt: TGCAGCGTCGTTCCCTTATCCTCCTACGAGCAGTACTTC; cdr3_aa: CSVVPLSSYEQYF
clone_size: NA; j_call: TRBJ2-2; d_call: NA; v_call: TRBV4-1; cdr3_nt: TGCGCCAGCAGCCAAGACCCCAGGGGAAAATACACCGGGGAGCTGTTTTTT; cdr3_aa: CASSQDPRGKYTGELFF
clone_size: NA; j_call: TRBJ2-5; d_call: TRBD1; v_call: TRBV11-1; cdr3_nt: TGTGCCAGCAGCTTTGGGACAGGGGGCGCAGAGACCCAGTACTTC; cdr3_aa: CASSFGTGGAETQYF
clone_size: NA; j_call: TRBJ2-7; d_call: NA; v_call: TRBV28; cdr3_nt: TGTGCCAGCAGTTTATCGGGGGACAGCTACGAGCAGTACTTC; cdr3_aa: CASSLSGDSYEQYF
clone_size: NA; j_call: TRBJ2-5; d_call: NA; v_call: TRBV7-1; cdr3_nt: TGTGCCAGCAGAGATCAGGAGACCCAGTACTTC; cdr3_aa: CASRDQETQYF
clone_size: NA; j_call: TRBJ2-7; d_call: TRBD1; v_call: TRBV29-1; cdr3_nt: TGCAGCGTCCGGACAGGGTCCCACGAGCAGTACTTC; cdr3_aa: CSVRTGSHEQYF
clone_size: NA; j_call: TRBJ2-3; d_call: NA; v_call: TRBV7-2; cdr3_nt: TGTGCCAGCAGCTTACTAGTTGCAGATACGCAGTATTTT; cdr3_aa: CASSLLVADTQYF
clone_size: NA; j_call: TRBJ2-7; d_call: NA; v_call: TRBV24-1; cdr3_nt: TGTGCCACCAGTGATTGGGGACGGCCCTACGAGCAGTACTTC; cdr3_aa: CATSDWGRPYEQYF
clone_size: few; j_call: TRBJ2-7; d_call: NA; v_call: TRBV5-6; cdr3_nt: TGTGCCAGCAGCATCAGGGATTTGGAGTACTTC; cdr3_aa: CASSIRDLEYF
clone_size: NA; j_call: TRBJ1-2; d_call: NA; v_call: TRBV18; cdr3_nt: TGTGCCAGCTCACCGCAGGGCTATGGCTACACCTTC; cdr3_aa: CASSPQGYGYTF
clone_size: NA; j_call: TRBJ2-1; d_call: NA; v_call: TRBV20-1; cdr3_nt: TGCAGTGCTAGAGCTGTCGCTTCGTATGAGCAGTTCTTC; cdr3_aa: CSARAVASYEQFF
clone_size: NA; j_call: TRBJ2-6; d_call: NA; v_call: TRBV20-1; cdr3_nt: TGCAGTGCCGGGGCCCCTGTGACCAACGTCCTGACTTTC; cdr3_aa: CSAGAPVTNVLTF
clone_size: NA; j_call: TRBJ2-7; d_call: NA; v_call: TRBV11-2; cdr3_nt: TGTGCCAGCAGCTTAGTCCGCTACGAGCAGTACTTC; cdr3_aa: CASSLVRYEQYF
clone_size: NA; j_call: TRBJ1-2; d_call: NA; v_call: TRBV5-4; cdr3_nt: TGTGCCAGCAGCTTGACAGCTAACTATGGCTACACCTTC; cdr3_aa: CASSLTANYGYTF
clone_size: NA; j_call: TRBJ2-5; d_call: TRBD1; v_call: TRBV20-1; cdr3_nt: TGCAGTGCTAGTGGGGGACAGATAAGCCAAGAGACCCAGTACTTC; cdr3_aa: CSASGGQISQETQYF
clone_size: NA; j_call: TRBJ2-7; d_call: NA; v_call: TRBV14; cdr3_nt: TGTGCCAGCAGCCAACAGGGGTCAGCCCTCTACGAGCAGTACTTC; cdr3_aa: CASSQQGSALYEQYF
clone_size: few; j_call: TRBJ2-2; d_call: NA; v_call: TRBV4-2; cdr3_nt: TGTGCCAGCAGCCAATTCCCCGGGGAGCTGTTTTTT; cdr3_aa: CASSQFPGELFF
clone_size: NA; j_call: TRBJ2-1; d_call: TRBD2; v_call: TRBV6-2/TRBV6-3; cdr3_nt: TGTGCCAGCAGTTACCTAGCGGCTTCCTACAATGAGCAGTTCTTC; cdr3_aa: CASSYLAASYNEQFF
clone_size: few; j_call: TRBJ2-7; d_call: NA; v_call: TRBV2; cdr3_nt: TGTGCCGCCTCGGAGGGCCGAGGGTACGAGCAGTACTTC; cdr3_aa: CAASEGRGYEQYF
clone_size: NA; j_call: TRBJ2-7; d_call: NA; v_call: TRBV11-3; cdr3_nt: TGTGCCAGCAGCTTAGTCATGGGGACTTCCTACGAGCAGTACTTC; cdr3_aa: CASSLVMGTSYEQYF
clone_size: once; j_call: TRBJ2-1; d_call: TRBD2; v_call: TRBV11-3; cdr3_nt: TGTGCCAGCAGCTTAGTAGGTCGCGGGAGGAATAATGAGCAGTTCTTC; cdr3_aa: CASSLVGRGRNNEQFF
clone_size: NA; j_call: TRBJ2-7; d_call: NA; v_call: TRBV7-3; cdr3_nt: TGTGCCAGCAGCTTAAACGCCGGCTCCTACGAGCAGTACTTC; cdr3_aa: CASSLNAGSYEQYF
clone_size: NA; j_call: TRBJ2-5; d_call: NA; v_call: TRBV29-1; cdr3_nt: TGCAGCGTTCTTAGGCAAGAGACCCAGTACTTC; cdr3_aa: CSVLRQETQYF
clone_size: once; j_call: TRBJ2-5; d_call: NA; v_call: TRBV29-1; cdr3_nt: TGCAGCGTTGAAGGGCAGGGCGAGGAGACCCAGTACTTC; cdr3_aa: CSVEGQGEETQYF
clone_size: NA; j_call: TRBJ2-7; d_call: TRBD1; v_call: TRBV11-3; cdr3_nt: TGTGCCAGCAGCTCCCGGGACAGGGGCCACGAGCAGTACTTC; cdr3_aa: CASSSRDRGHEQYF
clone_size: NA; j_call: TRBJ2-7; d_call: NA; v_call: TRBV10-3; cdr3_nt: TGTGCCATCACTGCTGGACAGCCTGACGAGCAGTACTTC; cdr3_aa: CAITAGQPDEQYF
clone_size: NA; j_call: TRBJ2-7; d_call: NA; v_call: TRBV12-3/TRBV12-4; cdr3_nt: TGTGCCAGCAGTTTCCAGGGCCAATCCTACGAGCAGTACTTC; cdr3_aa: CASSFQGQSYEQYF
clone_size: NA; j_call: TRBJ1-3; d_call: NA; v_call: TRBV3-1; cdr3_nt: TGTGCCAGCAGCCTAGGCTCTGGAAACACCATATATTTT; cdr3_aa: CASSLGSGNTIYF
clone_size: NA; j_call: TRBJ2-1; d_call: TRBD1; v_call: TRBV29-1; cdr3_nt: TGCAGCGTCCTAGACAGGGGGCTGAGCTCCTACAATGAGCAGTTCTTC; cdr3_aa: CSVLDRGLSSYNEQFF
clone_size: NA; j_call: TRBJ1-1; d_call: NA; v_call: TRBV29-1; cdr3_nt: TGCAGCGTCCCGGGTGAAGCTTTCTTT; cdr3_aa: CSVPGEAFF
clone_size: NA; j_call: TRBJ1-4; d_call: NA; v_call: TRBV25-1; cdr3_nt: TGTGCCAGCAGTACTCTGGACAAGCTAGCAACTAATGAAAAACTGTTTTTT; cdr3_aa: CASSTLDKLATNEKLFF
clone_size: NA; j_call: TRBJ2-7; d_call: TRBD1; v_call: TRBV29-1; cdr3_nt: TGCAGCGGGGGACAGGGAAACTACGAGCAGTACTTC; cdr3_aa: CSGGQGNYEQYF
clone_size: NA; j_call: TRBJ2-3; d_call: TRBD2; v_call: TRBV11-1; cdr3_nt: TGTGCCAGCAGCCCTCGTAGCGGGAGAGGTACAGATACGCAGTATTTT; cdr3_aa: CASSPRSGRGTDTQYF
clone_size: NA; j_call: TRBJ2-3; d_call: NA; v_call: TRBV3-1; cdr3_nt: TGTGCCAGCAGCCAAGTGTCCCGGGACATTTCAGATACGCAGTATTTT; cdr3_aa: CASSQVSRDISDTQYF
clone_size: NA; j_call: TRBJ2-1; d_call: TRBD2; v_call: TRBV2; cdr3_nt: TGTGCCAGCAGTGATGGACTAGCGGTATACAATGAGCAGTTCTTC; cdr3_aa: CASSDGLAVYNEQFF
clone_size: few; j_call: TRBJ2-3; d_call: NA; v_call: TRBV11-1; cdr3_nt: TGTGCCAGCAGCCAAGGGGCCTTAGATACGCAGTATTTT; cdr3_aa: CASSQGALDTQYF
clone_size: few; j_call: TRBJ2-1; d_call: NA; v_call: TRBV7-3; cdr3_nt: TGTGCCAGCAGCTTCCCGGGGTCGCCCAATGAGCAGTTCTTC; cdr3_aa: CASSFPGSPNEQFF
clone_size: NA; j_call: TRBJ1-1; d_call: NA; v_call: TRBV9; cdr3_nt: TGTGCCAGCAGCCCCGGAAGCTCGACTGAAGCTTTCTTT; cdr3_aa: CASSPGSSTEAFF
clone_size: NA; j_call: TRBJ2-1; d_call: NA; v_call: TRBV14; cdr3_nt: TGTGCCAGCAGCCAATATAGGAGTGGTGAGCAGTTCTTC; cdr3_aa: CASSQYRSGEQFF
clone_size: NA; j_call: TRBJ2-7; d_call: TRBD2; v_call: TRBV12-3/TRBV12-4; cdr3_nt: TGTGCCAGCAGTCCTACAGCGGGAGGGCCGGGCGAGCAGTACTTC; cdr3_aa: CASSPTAGGPGEQYF